This T cell receptor beta chain stems from a study of CD8+ T cells in alopecia areata (dated by TCRdb to 2017 to 2018). About the study as a whole: Treated patients were enrolled in an open-label pilot trial of oral tofacitinib, 5 to 10 mg twice daily, for moderate-to-severe alopecia areata. RNA came from the PAXgene miRNA kit for fixed scalp, the miRNeasy kit for PBMCs, and the RNeasy kit for mouse skin. Clonality in the scalp was compared among normal scalp (n=4), patchy alopecia areata scalp (n=8), and alopecia totalis/universalis scalp (n=8). The study used high-throughput TCRbeta sequencing to examine T cell clonal expansion in alopecia areata, in both the C3H/HeJ mouse model and human patients. Tofacitinib was administered for 6 to 18 months, and 6 months of follow-up off drug were then conducted to assess delayed response and recurrence. Biopsies were taken from tofacitinib-treated patients at baseline and again at 4 and 24 weeks into treatment, and several of those patients also had a later scalp biopsy. In humans, TCRbeta sequencing was performed on scalp tissue and on sorted CD4+ and CD8+ peripheral blood T cells from healthy controls and from patients with patchy or totalis/universalis alopecia areata. TCRbeta CDR3 regions were amplified by immunoSEQ multiplex PCR using 35 Vbeta forward and 13 Jbeta reverse primers. The SALT score, which quantifies the percentage of affected scalp surface area, was used to measure disease severity in treated patients. Points the paper makes about the study in general: Unlike mouse skin, where gammadelta T cells dominate, normal human skin contains resident alphabeta T cells that get sequenced too, which complicates analysis of the scalp TCR repertoire. Compared with normal scalp, lesional scalp, particularly in alopecia totalis/universalis, had higher clonality and more expanded CD8+ clones, which suggests antigenic drive. Many expanded lesional clones persisted in scalp and blood during tofacitinib treatment, which may partly explain relapse after stopping treatment. Compared with mice, TCR sequences shared between patients were less clear, possibly partly because of HLA diversity across the patient population. Because the treated cohort was small and had just a single nonresponder, larger studies are needed to establish links between baseline CD8+ expansion and response. Scalp clonality and the number of expanded CD8+ clones among the top 100 scalp clones were significantly decreased by tofacitinib.

The treatment or condition label, read with the paper, signifies: oral pan-JAK inhibitor, 5-10 mg twice daily. From alopecia areata patients, peripheral blood was collected along with lesional scalp punch biopsies. PBMCs were isolated by density centrifugation and stained for CD3, CD4 and CD8, after which CD4+ and CD8+ T cells were sorted on a FACSAria. Library method: the immunoSEQ multiplex PCR assay. To provide template for TCR sequencing, every sample had RNA extracted and reverse transcribed into cDNA. First-strand cDNA was synthesized with SuperScript III using a 2:1 mix of oligo-dT and random hexamers. Amplification bias was assessed with a synthetic immune receptor repertoire, and residual bias was removed computationally. For the original study's pipeline: After raw reads were preprocessed to remove errors, the CDR3 was defined following IMGT conventions as running from the conserved cysteine to phenylalanine. Clonality was computed by normalizing Shannon entropy by log2 of the number of productive unique TCRs and subtracting the result from 1. Whether each scalp clone was CD4 or CD8 was inferred by checking scalp TCRbeta sequences against the CD4 and CD8 repertoires from sorted blood. The table comes from immuneACCESS by way of TCRdb, which keeps in-frame sequences with V and J called. Part of the clones is missing from these tables; in studies checked, under half for an unresolved V gene and the rest for unknown reasons. That table supplies the V and J calls and clone size; D and trimming were determined from the DNA. The sample yields approximately 210,000 clones; under 70% were counted once. The ten largest clones take up over 1% of the sample.

CDR1 and CDR2 are drawn from the germline V gene (reference sequence): MNHEY, SMNVEV. Trimming takes 6 bases off V and 4 bases off J; junction bases not matched to a gene: 4. Inclusive of the bounding cysteine and phenylalanine, the CDR3 is 13 residues long. The sequence is cut down to CDR3 DNA, 39 bases in frame from base 1. Details on this clone: This clone's antigen is unknown. Base qualities are not recorded, but no much larger clone differs from it by a single base.

Sample: CD4+ T cells sorted from blood, taken at approximately week 42, from a patient treated with tofacitinib. The TCR comes from a human donor with alopecia areata. This chain is built from TRBV27 and TRBJ2-7, with 9 bases matching TRBD1. The CDR3 region has the sequence CASRGQGRYEQYF. The DNA sequence is given as TGTGCCAGCAGGGGACAGGGTCGGTACGAGCAGTACTTC.